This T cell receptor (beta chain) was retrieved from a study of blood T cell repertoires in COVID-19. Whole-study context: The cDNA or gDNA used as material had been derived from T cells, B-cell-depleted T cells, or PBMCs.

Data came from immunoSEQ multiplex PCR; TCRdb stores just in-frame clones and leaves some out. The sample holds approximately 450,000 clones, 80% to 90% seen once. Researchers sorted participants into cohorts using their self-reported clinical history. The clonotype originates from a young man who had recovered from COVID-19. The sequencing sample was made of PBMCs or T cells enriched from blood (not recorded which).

The CDR3 reads CASSLPGTLNYGYTF. DNA for the CDR3: TGTGCCAGCAGTTTACCCGGGACACTTAACTATGGCTACACCTTC. The chain recombines TRBV28 with TRBJ1-2, with D possibly TRBD1 on 6 matching bases. CDR3 length: 15 residues. Germline loops: CDR1 MDHEN, CDR2 SYDVKM. Trimming took off 2 bases at V and 1 base at J, with 11 bases between the two ends.